Following are 28 T cell receptor beta chains from one sample sequenced in a study of HIV-infected patients and healthy controls. TCRdb itself ran the 5' RACE reads through MiXCR, one entry per CDR3 protein. The table has about 63,000 distinct CDR3 sequences, roughly 16% seen once; the top ten hold approximately 5.4%. Sequenced input: CD4+ T cells from blood. All receptors come from a human donor in good health.

This clonotype was recorded many times. The chain combines TRBV7-2 with TRBJ2-2; 10 bases map to TRBD2. This CDR3 comprises 15 residues. With V trimmed by 5 bases and J by 5 bases, 5 bases remained unmatched. The V gene's germline CDR1 is SGHTA and CDR2 FQGNSA. The CDR3 region is CASSPLAGVTGELFF. In nucleotides, the CDR3 is TGTGCCAGCAGCCCGCTAGCGGGAGTGACCGGGGAGCTGTTTTTT.

V gene TRBV4-3 combines with J gene TRBJ2-3; the D gene could be TRBD1 or TRBD2 (5 bases each). Trimming pared 1 base from V and 2 bases from J, leaving 16 bases between. This CDR3 region has 17 residues. CDR1 LGHNA and CDR2 YSLEER come from the germline V gene. CDR3 coding DNA: TGCGCCAGCAGCCAAGGGTCAGGGAGTCTAGCCACAGATACGCAGTATTTT. It encodes CASSQGSGSLATDTQYF.

This clonotype was found many times. The chain combines TRBV14 with TRBJ2-1; 12 nucleotides align to TRBD2. This CDR3 has 16 amino acids. V shed 6 bases, J shed 7 bases, and the junction held 10 bases outside the gene matches. Germline V gives CDR1 SGHDN, CDR2 FVKESK. Here the CDR3 DNA reads TGTGCCAGCAGTTCTTCCCGACTAGCGGGAGATAATGAGCAGTTCTTC. Amino acid sequence: CASSSSRLAGDNEQFF.

The rearrangement links TRBV12-3 or TRBV12-4 to TRBJ2-3; TRBD1 is a possible D gene (5 bases). The CDR3 spans 15 residues. Trimming took 8 bases from V and 6 from J, leaving 21 bases between them. The CDR3 here is CASGPPGPRVDTQYF. CDR3 nucleotides: TGTGCCAGCGGACCCCCAGGACCCAGGGTGGATACGCAGTATTTT.

This clonotype was seen a few times. V is TRBV7-9 and J is TRBJ2-3; D is unclear. V lost 5 bases to trimming and J lost 10 bases, with 10 bases between them. The CDR3 sequence is 11 residues long. CDR1 and CDR2 (germline): SEHNR, FQNEAQ (reference sequence). The CDR3 spells CASSPSRAQYF. CDR3 nucleotide sequence: TGTGCCAGCAGCCCCTCTAGGGCGCAGTATTTT.

The chain joins TRBV3-1 to TRBJ2-3; the match to TRBD2 covers 12 bases. Per germline, CDR1 LGHDT and CDR2 YNNKEL (reference sequence). V lost 6 bases and J lost 8; bases outside the gene matches: 9. The CDR3 loop spans 15 amino acids. The DNA for the CDR3 is TGTGCCAGCAGGCTATCTAGCGGGGGGGCCTCTACGCAGTATTTT. Residues: CASRLSSGGASTQYF.

The V and J genes are TRBV7-9 and TRBJ2-3; 11 positions agree with TRBD2. V lost 5 bases to trimming and J lost 5 bases; unmatched junction nucleotides: 6. The CDR3 is 15 residues long. CDR1 is SEHNR, CDR2 FQNEAQ, per germline (reference sequence). CDR3 nucleotides: TGTGCCAGCAGCAAACTAGCGGGAGCGGGAGATACGCAGTATTTT. Translation gives CASSKLAGAGDTQYF.

This chain joins TRBV24-1 and TRBJ2-2; TRBD2 is a possible D gene (6 bases). The length of the CDR3 is 16 residues. The germline gives CDR1 KGHDR, CDR2 SFDVKD. Trimming removed 6 bases at V and 4 bases at J, with 17 bases between. The DNA for the CDR3 is TGTGCCACCAGTAGTTGGGCACGCGGGGCCACCGGGGAGCTGTTTTTT. Translated: CATSSWARGATGELFF.

The genes are TRBV6-2 or TRBV6-3 and TRBJ2-5; maybe TRBD2 (5 bases). V lost 5 bases and J lost 5, with 21 bases in between. From germline, CDR1 is MNHEY and CDR2 SVGEGT. CDR3 length: 16 amino acids. The CDR3 protein is CASSIHSSGGRETQYF. The CDR3 DNA sequence: TGTGCCAGCAGTATTCATTCATCAGGCGGGCGTGAGACCCAGTACTTC.

The J gene is TRBJ2-7, the V gene TRBV18; 7 nucleotides match TRBD1. Germline trimming cut 5 bases from V and 4 bases from J; bases unmatched to any gene: 8. Germline loops: CDR1 KGHSH, CDR2 LQKENI. The CDR3 is 14 residues long. The CDR3 sequence: CASSSTGTEYEQYF. The CDR3 DNA follows: TGTGCCAGCTCATCAACCGGGACAGAATACGAGCAGTACTTC.

V usage is TRBV29-1 and J usage is TRBJ2-5; either TRBD1 or TRBD2 may fit D (6 bases each). This CDR3 is built from 13 residues. Trimming removed 4 bases at V and 5 bases at J, with 14 bases between. The V gene's germline CDR1 is SQVTM and CDR2 ANQGSEA. The CDR3 DNA sequence: TGCAGCGTTGGGAGGGGGAAAGTGGAGACCCAGTACTTC. It specifies CSVGRGKVETQYF.

This clonotype was seen repeatedly, ten times or more. This sequence joins TRBV18 and TRBJ1-5; no clear D. The CDR3 length is 16 residues. V shed 1 base and J shed 2 bases, with 12 bases lying between them. The germline CDR1 and CDR2 sequences are KGHSH and LQKENI. For the CDR3, the DNA is TGTGCCAGCTCACCACTAGGACCGAAAGGCAATCAGCCCCAGCATTTT. Translated: CASSPLGPKGNQPQHF.

This clonotype occurred many times. The genes are TRBV20-1 and TRBJ2-3, with TRBD2 matching over 9 bases. The CDR3 consists of 15 residues. V lost 0 bases, J lost 2 bases, and 3 bases stayed unmatched. Germline V CDR1 and CDR2: DFQATT, SNEGSKA (reference sequence). CDR3 bases: TGCAGTGCTAGAGATGCGGGGGGGACCACAGATACGCAGTATTTT. It codes for CSARDAGGTTDTQYF.

This chain connects TRBV4-3 to TRBJ1-6; D may be TRBD1 (5 bases). Trimming shortened V by 1 base and J by 7 bases, and 11 bases separated the two germline ends. Germline assignment: CDR1 LGHNA and CDR2 YSLEER. The length of the CDR3 is 15 residues. The CDR3, as DNA: TGCGCCAGCAGCCAAGTTTGGGGGTTCAATTCACCCCTCCACTTT. This codes for CASSQVWGFNSPLHF.

The V and J genes are TRBV6-2 or TRBV6-3 and TRBJ2-2; 10 nucleotides align to TRBD2. Germline V gene lookup returns CDR1 MNHEY and CDR2 SVGEGT. Trimming cost V 6 bases and J 4 bases; bases outside gene matches: 5. The CDR3 runs to 15 residues. For the CDR3, the DNA is TGTGCCAGCAGACTTAGCGGGGGGACCACCGGGGAGCTGTTTTTT. The encoded protein is CASRLSGGTTGELFF.

This clonotype was detected many times. The rearrangement links TRBV7-9 to TRBJ2-1; 11 bases agree with TRBD2. This CDR3 contains 15 residues. Germline V CDR1 and CDR2: SEHNR, FQNEAQ (reference sequence). V shed 0 bases, J shed 8 bases, and the junction held 3 bases outside the gene matches. The CDR3 reads CASSLALAGAHEQFF. In DNA, the CDR3 is TGTGCCAGCAGCTTAGCACTAGCGGGAGCCCATGAGCAGTTCTTC. Drawing the rest from reference TRBV7-9 and TRBJ2-1, the complete variable domain is DTGVSQNPRHKITKRGQNVTFRCDPISEHNRLYWYRQTLGQGPEFLTYFQNEAQLEKSRLLSDRFSAERPKGSFSTLEIQRTEQGDSAMYLCASSLALAGAHEQFFGPGTRLTVL.

This clonotype showed up just a few times. J is TRBJ2-2 and V is TRBV4-3, with 7 bases fitting TRBD2. The CDR3 extends over 16 amino acids. Germline V lookup: CDR1 LGHNA, CDR2 YSLEER. After removal of 4 bases from V and 7 bases from J, the junction contained 12 bases not matched to a gene. The DNA for the CDR3 is TGCGCCAGCAGCCCCCTCGGGGCGGGGGTTGGCGGGGAGCTGTTTTTT. It is translated as CASSPLGAGVGGELFF.

This clonotype appeared a few times. The rearrangement joins TRBV29-1 to TRBJ2-3; 7 bases agree with TRBD1. The J segment lost 1 base and the V segment lost 5 bases, leaving 12 bases of the junction unmatched. The V gene's germline CDR1 is SQVTM and CDR2 ANQGSEA. The CDR3 extends over 16 amino acids. CDR3 in amino acids: CSVPFTGQTRTDTQYF. The CDR3 coding sequence is TGCAGCGTTCCTTTCACGGGACAGACCCGCACAGATACGCAGTATTTT.

J is TRBJ1-1 and V is TRBV27; D not certain. This CDR3 contains 11 residues. The germline V and J ends were trimmed by 3 bases and 8 bases, with 7 bases remaining between them. Germline V CDR1 and CDR2: MNHEY, SMNVEV (reference sequence). The CDR3 nucleotides are TGTGCCAGCAGTTTGGGTGCAGAAGCTTTCTTT. This codes for CASSLGAEAFF.

This clonotype was detected a few times. CDR3 protein: CASSVWEAGNTIYF. The CDR3, as DNA: TGTGCCAGCAGCGTTTGGGAGGCCGGAAACACCATATATTTT. The chain employs TRBV9 and TRBJ1-3; D gene uncertain. V was clipped by 2 bases and J by 4 bases, with 10 bases between them. Germline V gene sequence: CDR1 SGDLS, CDR2 YYNGEE. The CDR3 spans 14 residues.

There are many counts of this clonotype. The rearrangement links TRBV3-1 to TRBJ1-1, with 8 bases matching TRBD1. The CDR3 contains 15 residues. The junction had 5 bases not matched to a gene; V was cut back by 2 bases and J by 3 bases. The germline V gene encodes CDR1 LGHDT and CDR2 YNNKEL (reference sequence). CDR3 nucleotides: TGTGCCAGCAGCCAACGCAGGGGGCAGGACACTGAAGCTTTCTTT. This gives the protein CASSQRRGQDTEAFF.

This clonotype counts as medium-sized. This chain uses TRBV20-1 with TRBJ2-3; D tentatively reads TRBD1 or TRBD2 (5 bases each). The CDR3 loop spans 16 amino acids. The V end lost 3 bases, the J end lost 0 bases, and 16 bases lay between the germline ends. The V gene's germline CDR1 is DFQATT and CDR2 SNEGSKA (reference sequence). The CDR3 nucleotides are TGCAGTGCTAGGGCGAGGGGAGACCCTAGCACAGATACGCAGTATTTT. It is translated as CSARARGDPSTDTQYF.

At least ten counts were recorded for this clonotype. This chain uses TRBV6-2 or TRBV6-3 with TRBJ2-5; D not resolved. CDR1 MNHEY and CDR2 SVGEGT come from the germline V gene. Trimming took 3 bases from V and 5 from J, leaving 4 bases between them. There are 11 residues in the CDR3. The CDR3 region has the DNA TGTGCCAGCAGTTATCTGGAGACCCAGTACTTC. Translation gives CASSYLETQYF.

This clonotype was counted between two and nine times. The rearrangement uses TRBV30 and TRBJ1-2; 7 positions match TRBD1. Germline trimming cut 3 bases from V and 2 bases from J; bases unmatched to any gene: 6. There are 14 residues in the CDR3. Germline CDR1 and CDR2: GTSNPN and SVGIG (reference sequence). Here the CDR3 reads CAWSRDSKNYGYTF. CDR3 nucleotide sequence: TGTGCCTGGAGCCGGGACAGTAAAAACTATGGCTACACCTTC.

This clonotype was seen ten or more times. The rearrangement uses TRBV12-3 or TRBV12-4 and TRBJ1-5, with 7 positions matching TRBD1. V gave up 6 bases and J gave up 6 bases; unmatched junction bases: 11. This CDR3 contains 15 residues. DNA for the CDR3: TGTGCCAGCAGCCGTGGGGAGGGGGCCTTTCAGCCCCAGCATTTT. It specifies CASSRGEGAFQPQHF.

This clonotype has more than one count but fewer than ten. The rearrangement uses TRBV7-2 and TRBJ2-1, with D tentatively TRBD2 (6 bases). The germline CDR1 and CDR2 sequences are SGHTA and FQGNSA. V shed 7 bases and J shed 3 bases, with 25 bases lying between them. This CDR3 spans 18 amino acids. The CDR3 protein is CASTRSGRGMSLYNEQFF. For the CDR3, the DNA is TGTGCCAGCACCCGGTCCGGTCGGGGGATGTCTCTCTACAATGAGCAGTTCTTC. Looking up the rest from reference TRBV7-2 and TRBJ2-1 gives the full variable domain: GAGVSQSPSNKVTEKGKDVELRCDPISGHTALYWYRQSLGQGLEFLIYFQGNSAPDKSGLPSDRFSAERTGGSVSTLTIQRTQQEDSAVYLCASTRSGRGMSLYNEQFFGPGTRLTVL.

In its sample, this clonotype ranks as medium-sized. V gene TRBV6-2 or TRBV6-3 combines with J gene TRBJ1-1, with TRBD1 matching over 8 bases. Unmatched junction bases numbered 8, after V lost 7 bases and J lost 4 bases. Germline CDR1 reads MNHEY; CDR2 reads SVGEGT. The CDR3 extends over 14 amino acids. The CDR3 region is CASKKGQGPTEAFF. The CDR3 DNA reads TGTGCCAGCAAGAAAGGACAGGGACCCACTGAAGCTTTCTTT.

This clonotype was observed a few times. The genes are TRBV20-1 and TRBJ2-1; D is unresolved. V was pared by 3 bases and J by 4 bases, with 1 base between. There are 10 residues in the CDR3. Per the germline V gene, CDR1 is DFQATT and CDR2 is SNEGSKA (reference sequence). Written as DNA, the CDR3 is TGCAGTGCTAGTTACAATGAGCAGTTCTTC. It is translated as CSASYNEQFF.